These T cell receptor beta chains were read from a single sample in a study of beta chain features in type 1 diabetes. The method was immunoSEQ multiplex PCR; TCRdb's version includes in-frame clones alone and lacks a portion of them. This sample has 630,000 or so clones, with over 13% found just once. The sample taken for sequencing was naive CD4+ T cells from blood. All receptors come from a man younger than 30 with type 1 diabetes. The CDR3 runs from the conserved cysteine through the conserved F or W. A D gene is named only where the DNA matches it firmly. Rows give clone size only sometimes, using once, few, many, or a class for an expanded clone.

>14|-|TRBJ1-2|TRBV7-8|few
CASSVNRDSYGYTF
TGTGCCAGCAGCGTGAACAGGGACTCCTATGGCTACACCTTC
>15|-|TRBJ1-3|TRBV7-3|-
CASSRDGVSGNTIYF
TGTGCCAGCAGCCGAGACGGTGTCTCTGGAAACACCATATATTTT
>14|TRBD2|TRBJ2-3|TRBV5-1|few
CASSLKREWDTQYF
TGCGCCAGCAGTCTAAAGCGGGAGTGGGATACGCAGTATTTT
>13|-|TRBJ1-1|TRBV5-1|few
CASSGIMNTEAFF
TGCGCCAGCAGCGGGATAATGAACACTGAAGCTTTCTTT
>15|TRBD2|TRBJ2-4|TRBV10-3|few
CAVRGTSGSQNIQYF
TGTGCCGTCAGGGGGACTAGCGGGAGCCAAAACATTCAGTACTTC
>14|TRBD1|TRBJ2-5|TRBV7-9|few
CASSSGQGEETQYF
TGTGCCAGCAGCTCGGGACAGGGAGAAGAGACCCAGTACTTC
>14|-|TRBJ2-1|TRBV28|few
CASSWDPSYNEQFF
TGTGCCAGCAGTTGGGACCCTTCCTACAATGAGCAGTTCTTC
>13|TRBD1|TRBJ2-5|TRBV4-1|-
CASSQLQGETQYF
TGCGCCAGCAGCCAACTACAGGGGGAGACCCAGTACTTC
>14|-|TRBJ1-2|TRBV27|-
CASSPVVGNYGYTF
TGTGCCAGCAGTCCAGTCGTGGGGAACTATGGCTACACCTTC
>13|-|TRBJ1-2|TRBV6-5|few
CASSLGLYSGYTF
TGTGCCAGCAGTTTAGGACTCTACTCCGGCTACACCTTC
>16|-|TRBJ2-6|TRBV5-4|few
CATRDTQHSGANVLTF
TGTGCCACCCGAGACACACAGCACTCTGGGGCCAACGTCCTGACTTTC
>16|-|TRBJ1-3|TRBV30|-
CALGNDRLSSGNTIYF
TGTGCCCTTGGGAACGACAGGCTGAGCTCTGGAAACACCATATATTTT
>15|-|TRBJ2-5|TRBV28|-
CASNRGGGMRETQYF
TGTGCCAGCAACCGAGGTGGGGGGATGAGGGAGACCCAGTACTTC
>10|-|TRBJ1-2|TRBV5-1|-
CASRGYGYTF
TGCGCCAGCAGGGGGTATGGCTACACCTTC
>14|-|TRBJ2-7|TRBV2|few
CASGARGSSYEQYF
TGTGCCAGCGGGGCGAGGGGGAGCTCCTACGAGCAGTACTTC
>16|TRBD1|TRBJ2-5|TRBV4-1|few
CASSQNPGQIQETQYF
TGCGCCAGCAGCCAAAATCCGGGACAGATACAAGAGACCCAGTACTTC
>14|TRBD2|TRBJ2-5|TRBV9|-
CASSDSGGPETQYF
TGTGCCAGCAGCGATAGCGGGGGGCCGGAGACCCAGTACTTC
>12|-|TRBJ2-7|TRBV18|-
CASSPDSYEQYF
TGTGCCAGCTCACCCGACAGTTACGAGCAGTACTTC
>14|-|TRBJ2-3|TRBV6-5|-
CASSPGGKTDTQYF
TGTGCCAGCAGTCCTGGGGGGAAAACAGATACGCAGTATTTT